The 14 T cell receptor beta chains presented below share a single source sample, sequenced in a study of T cell clonality in common variable immunodeficiency (dated by TCRdb to between 2014 and 2016). Receptors were amplified or captured by the immunoSEQ multiplex PCR assay. Here the immuneACCESS table is served through TCRdb, limited to in-frame sequences with V and J called. Missing clones are a known gap in these copies; in checked studies unresolved V genes cover under half, and the rest lacks a known reason. For this sample, around 45,000 clones appear and none is a singleton. The leading ten clones occupy about 5.9% of the sample. The specimen was peripheral blood mononuclear cells. The source of these receptors is a person aged 18 to 70 in good health.

This clone came up many times. The read falls 3 residues short of the CDR3 end, and the missing part is taken from the germline J gene. V is TRBV5-6 and J is TRBJ1-6, with TRBD1 as a possible D gene (5 bases). Trimming pared 2 bases from V and 7 bases from J, leaving 10 bases between. The CDR3 has 14 amino acids. Germline V CDR1 and CDR2: SGHDT, YYEEEE. The CDR3 loop reads CASSFRAVNSPLHF. CDR3 bases read: TGTGCCAGCAGCTTCAGGGCTGTGAATTCACCC.

This clone occurred many times. Sequencing ends 3 residues short of the CDR3 end; the germline J gene provides the rest. The chain carries TRBV30 and TRBJ2-2; 7 bases fit TRBD1. Losses at the gene ends were 4 bases for V and 9 bases for J; bases not matched to a gene: 11. This CDR3 has 14 residues. The germline V gene has CDR1 GTSNPN and CDR2 SVGIG (reference sequence). This CDR3 reads CAWTSRDRGRELFF. CDR3 bases read: TGTGCCTGGACCTCCCGGGACAGAGGGCGGGAG.

This clone was seen ten or more times. The sequence runs out 3 residues before the end of the CDR3; the remainder is reconstructed from the germline J gene. The J gene is TRBJ1-1, the V gene TRBV20-1; D unclear. This CDR3 is built from 15 residues. The V gene lost 0 bases and the J gene lost 1 base, with 12 bases spanning the gap. Germline V gene data show CDR1 as DFQATT and CDR2 as SNEGSKA (reference sequence). CDR3 DNA (partial): TGCAGTGCTAGAGAGATGAGCACAGCGAACACTGAA. Residues: CSAREMSTANTE. The full CDR3 is CSAREMSTANTEAFF.

The table lists this clone with many counts. The DNA ends 3 residues before the CDR3 does, and the rest of the CDR3 is filled in from the germline J gene. The rearrangement uses TRBV19 and TRBJ1-4, with D possibly being TRBD1 (6 bases). This CDR3 comprises 11 residues. Germline V gene data show CDR1 as LNHDA and CDR2 as SQIVND (reference sequence). Trimming took off 8 bases at V and 6 bases at J, with 7 bases between the two ends. CDR3 bases read: TGTGCCAGTGCAGGGGATGAAAAA. It translates to CASAGDEK. From start to end, the CDR3 is CASAGDEKLFF.

As for this clone: With the read ending 3 residues before the CDR3 end, the germline J gene is used to fill in that end. The V gene is TRBV30, the J gene TRBJ1-2, with TRBD1 as a possible D gene (5 bases). CDR3 length equals 16 residues. Germline V CDR1 and CDR2: GTSNPN, SVGIG (reference sequence). The DNA read from the CDR3 is TGTGCCTGGTCACTCCTATCGGGACTACTTAACTACGAC. It specifies CAWSLLSGLLNYD. The complete CDR3 reads CAWSLLSGLLNYDYTF.

This clone was recorded at least ten times. The read stops 3 residues short of the end of the CDR3; the missing end is completed from the germline J gene. The V gene is TRBV11-2, the J gene TRBJ2-4, with D perhaps TRBD1 (5 bases). CDR1 and CDR2 from the germline V gene are SGHAT and FQNNGV. The CDR3 covers 13 residues. CDR3 bases read: TGTGCCAGCAGCTTATCCACAGGAGAAGCT. Amino acids: CASSLSTGEA. Given in full, the CDR3 is CASSLSTGEAQYF.

This clone was seen repeatedly, ten times or more. With the read ending 3 residues before the CDR3 end, the germline J gene is used to fill in that end. The V call is TRBV10-3, the J call TRBJ1-4; no clear D gene. The CDR3 covers 15 residues. Looked up from germline, CDR1 is ENHRY and CDR2 is SYGVKD. V was cut by 0 bases and J by 5 bases, with 10 bases left in between. This CDR3 reads CAISESNRENEKLFF. The CDR3 DNA, read in part, is TGTGCCATCAGTGAGTCGAATAGAGAGAATGAAAAA.

This clone was detected many times. The CDR3 is cut off 3 residues early in the read; its end comes from the germline J gene. The chain carries TRBV30 and TRBJ1-1, with a weak D call TRBD1 (6 bases). Germline loops: CDR1 GTSNPN, CDR2 SVGIG (reference sequence). Trimming shortened V by 0 bases and J by 4 bases, and 15 bases separated the two germline ends. The CDR3 is made up of 15 amino acids. The sequenced part of the CDR3 DNA is TGTGCCTGGAGTGTACTTTCGAACAGGGCCACTGAA. This translates into CAWSVLSNRATE. The whole CDR3 is CAWSVLSNRATEAFF.

This clone has more than one count but fewer than ten. The read ends 3 residues early relative to the CDR3; the germline J gene fills the gap. The chain recombines TRBV7-9 with TRBJ2-7; TRBD1 might be the D (5 bases). Germline loops: CDR1 SEHNR, CDR2 FQNEAQ (reference sequence). Trimming removed 6 bases at V and 3 bases at J, with 15 bases between. This CDR3 is built from 14 residues. This chain's CDR3 is CASRPDPGYYEQYF. The covered CDR3 bases are TGTGCCAGCAGGCCAGACCCAGGGTACTACGAG.

This clone was recorded many times. Read coverage stops 3 residues before the CDR3 terminus; the germline J gene supplies the remainder. V gene TRBV5-1 combines with J gene TRBJ1-2; 9 bases are shared with TRBD1. Germline V gene sequence: CDR1 SGHRS, CDR2 YFSETQ. V was pared by 2 bases and J by 6 bases, with 2 bases of the junction left unmatched. There are 13 residues in the CDR3. The covered CDR3 bases are TGCGCCAGCAGCTTTGGGACAGGGAATGGC. Translating gives CASSFGTGNG. The full-length CDR3 reads as CASSFGTGNGYTF.

This clone was recorded at least ten times. The CDR3 is cut off 3 residues early in the read; its end comes from the germline J gene. This sequence joins TRBV7-2 and TRBJ2-2; D remains unclear. Per germline, CDR1 SGHTA and CDR2 FQGNSA. The CDR3 spans 14 residues. V shed 3 bases and J shed 6 bases, with 11 bases lying between them. CDR3 loop: CASSFPVMAGELFF. The CDR3 DNA, read in part, is TGTGCCAGCAGCTTCCCGGTTATGGCCGGGGAG. Based on the CDR3 plus reference TRBV7-2 and TRBJ2-2, the full variable domain is GAGVSQSPSNKVTEKGKDVELRCDPISGHTALYWYRQSLGQGLEFLIYFQGNSAPDKSGLPSDRFSAERTGGSVSTLTIQRTQQEDSAVYLCASSFPVMAGELFFGEGSRLTVL.

This clone was seen at least ten times. Sequencing ends 3 residues short of the CDR3 end; the germline J gene provides the rest. This chain joins TRBV7-8 and TRBJ2-2; TRBD1 matches 7 bases. J lost 1 base, V lost 5 bases, and 7 bases had no gene match. The V gene's germline CDR1 is SGHVS and CDR2 FQNEAQ. The CDR3 sequence is 16 residues long. Incomplete CDR3 DNA: TGTGCCAGCAGCCTGGGGACAGATTGGAACACCGGGGAG. This codes for CASSLGTDWNTGE. The entire CDR3 protein reads CASSLGTDWNTGELFF.

This clone was observed at least ten times. The sequenced fragment ends 3 residues before the CDR3 boundary, so the rest is inferred from the germline J gene. This rearrangement joins TRBV13 to TRBJ2-7, with 13 bases fitting TRBD2. The germline gives CDR1 PRHDT, CDR2 FYEKMQ (reference sequence). V shed 2 bases and J 2 bases; nucleotides not matched to a gene: 0. The CDR3 has 15 residues. Incomplete CDR3 DNA: TGTGCCAGCAGCTTAACTAGCGGGGGGGCCTACGAG. This translates into CASSLTSGGAYE. The whole CDR3 sequence is CASSLTSGGAYEQYF.

This clone came up many times. Read coverage stops 3 residues before the CDR3 terminus; the germline J gene supplies the remainder. The chain links TRBV3-1 (or the pseudogene TRBV3-2) to TRBJ1-2; D gene ambiguous. V lost 2 bases and J 6 bases, leaving 25 bases between the germline ends. This CDR3 comprises 18 residues. Germline V lookup: CDR1 LGHDT, CDR2 YNNKEL (reference sequence). CDR3 protein: CASSQPPERAGSLHGYTF. The part of the CDR3 DNA that was read is TGTGCCAGCAGCCAACCGCCGGAAAGGGCAGGCAGCTTACATGGC.